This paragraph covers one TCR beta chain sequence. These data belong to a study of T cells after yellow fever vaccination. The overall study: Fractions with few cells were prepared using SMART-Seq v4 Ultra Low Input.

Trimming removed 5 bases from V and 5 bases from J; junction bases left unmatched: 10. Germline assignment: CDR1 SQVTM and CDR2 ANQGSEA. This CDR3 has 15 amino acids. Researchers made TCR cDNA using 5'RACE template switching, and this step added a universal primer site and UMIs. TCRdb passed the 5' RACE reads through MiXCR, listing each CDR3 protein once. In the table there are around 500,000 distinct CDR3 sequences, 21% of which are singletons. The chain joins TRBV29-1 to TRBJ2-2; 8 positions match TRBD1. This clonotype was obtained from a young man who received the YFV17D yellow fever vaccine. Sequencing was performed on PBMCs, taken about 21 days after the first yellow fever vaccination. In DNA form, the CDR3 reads TGCAGCGTTTCTATCCAGGGGGCGCAGACCGGGGAGCTGTTTTTT. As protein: CSVSIQGAQTGELFF.